These 15 T cell receptor beta chains share one sample of origin, sequenced in a study of cytomegalovirus exposure and HLA in healthy donors. Researchers ran the PCR with 60 Vbeta and 13 Jbeta primers. Only in-frame clones appear in the TCRdb table, and some are missing; sequencing was by immunoSEQ multiplex PCR. The sample includes around 130,000 clones, around three quarters of them seen just once. The sample was PBMCs. The receptors here all came from a young man in good health and CMV-seronegative.

The V and J genes are TRBV7-2 and TRBJ2-3; D may be TRBD2 (6 bases). The CDR3 sequence is 13 residues long. Germline V gives CDR1 SGHTA, CDR2 FQGNSA. The V gene lost 0 bases and the J gene lost 5 bases, with 6 bases spanning the gap. CDR3 in amino acids: CASSLAGGDTQYF. The CDR3, as DNA: TGTGCCAGCAGCTTAGCGGGAGGAGATACGCAGTATTTT.

V is TRBV2 and J is TRBJ2-3; 7 bases align to TRBD2. Germline values: CDR1 SNHLY, CDR2 FYNNEI. V trimming: 9 bases; J trimming: 3 bases; junction bases outside the gene matches: 6. CDR3 length: 13 residues. The CDR3 DNA is TGTGCCAGGAGAGCGGGATCGACAGATACGCAGTATTTT. Amino acid sequence: CARRAGSTDTQYF.

The V and J genes are TRBV4-1 and TRBJ2-3; D ambiguous. V was clipped by 3 bases and J by 1 base, with 11 bases between them. The CDR3 is 15 residues long. CDR1 and CDR2 (germline): MGHRA, YSYEKL. The CDR3 loop reads CASSHQPLGTDTQYF. CDR3 coding DNA: TGCGCCAGCAGCCACCAACCACTCGGCACAGATACGCAGTATTTT.

V gene TRBV7-2 combines with J gene TRBJ2-7; 11 nucleotides align to TRBD2. Trimming removed 6 bases from V and 6 bases from J; junction bases left unmatched: 10. The germline V gene has CDR1 SGHTA and CDR2 FQGNSA. CDR3 size: 15 residues. CDR3 DNA: TGTGCCAGCAGACTAGCGGGAGCGTCCCTCGGCGAGCAGTACTTC. This gives the protein CASRLAGASLGEQYF.

The chain joins TRBV10-1 to TRBJ1-5; D remains unclear. Germline CDR1 is WNHNN and CDR2 is SYGVQD (reference sequence). This CDR3 is 14 amino acids long. V lost 6 bases and J lost 6, with 15 bases in between. The CDR3 sequence: CASRPPREVQPQHF. The CDR3 nucleotides are TGCGCCAGCAGACCCCCCCGGGAAGTTCAGCCCCAGCATTTT.

J is TRBJ1-5 and V is TRBV6-5, with D unresolved. CDR3 size: 12 residues. Germline assignment: CDR1 MNHEY and CDR2 SVGAGI. V lost 2 bases, J lost 9 bases, and 8 bases lay in between. The CDR3 DNA reads as TGTGCCAGCAGTTACGAGGGAGGGCCCCAGCATTTT. Its protein product is CASSYEGGPQHF.

The gene calls are TRBV28 and TRBJ2-3; TRBD2 matches at 7 bases. Unmatched junction bases numbered 4, after V lost 5 bases and J lost 2 bases. CDR3 size: 14 residues. The germline gives CDR1 MDHEN, CDR2 SYDVKM. Written as DNA, the CDR3 is TGTGCCAGCAGTCGAAGCGGGGACACAGATACGCAGTATTTT. Amino acids: CASSRSGDTDTQYF. The full variable domain, rest sourced from reference TRBV28 and TRBJ2-3, is DVKVTQSSRYLVKRTGEKVFLECVQDMDHENMFWYRQDPGLGLRLIYFSYDVKMKEKGDIPEGYSVSREKKERFSLILESASTNQTSMYLCASSRSGDTDTQYFGPGTRLTVL.

The chain links TRBV5-6 to TRBJ2-6, with D hard to call. Germline-derived CDR1 and CDR2 are SGHDT and YYEEEE. The CDR3 runs to 17 residues. V lost 9 bases and J lost 0, with 19 bases in between. The CDR3 bases are TGTGCCACCCCAGCGATCGACCCTTTCTCTGGGGCCAACGTCCTGACTTTC. This sequence encodes CATPAIDPFSGANVLTF.

The rearrangement uses TRBV29-1 and TRBJ1-2; 12 positions agree with TRBD1. The V gene's germline CDR1 is SQVTM and CDR2 ANQGSEA. Trimming took 6 bases from V and 8 from J; bases not matched to a gene: 16. This CDR3 has 16 residues. The CDR3 loop reads CSVALTGTGGFMGYTF. For the CDR3, the DNA is TGCAGCGTGGCCCTAACCGGGACAGGGGGCTTTATGGGCTACACCTTC.

This clone has a handful of counts. The rearrangement links TRBV5-4 to TRBJ1-2, with TRBD1 matching over 8 bases. There are 15 residues in the CDR3. Germline trimming cut 2 bases from V and 6 bases from J; bases unmatched to any gene: 9. Germline loops: CDR1 SGHNT, CDR2 YYREEE (reference sequence). The chain's CDR3 is CASSFFRTGNNGYTF. DNA for the CDR3: TGTGCCAGCAGCTTCTTCCGGACAGGGAATAATGGCTACACCTTC.

The gene calls are TRBV5-6 and TRBJ1-6; D perhaps matches TRBD1 (5 bases). The CDR3 spans 13 residues. V was trimmed by 4 bases and J by 6 bases, leaving 8 bases between them. CDR1 and CDR2 from the germline V gene are SGHDT and YYEEEE. Written as DNA, the CDR3 is TGTGCCAGCAGCGACAGACTTAATTCACCCCTCCACTTT. Translation: CASSDRLNSPLHF.

This chain links TRBV9 with TRBJ2-2, with D unresolved. V lost 10 bases and J 4 bases, leaving 17 bases between the germline ends. CDR1 is SGDLS, CDR2 YYNGEE, per germline. The CDR3 is 14 amino acids. As DNA, the CDR3 is TGTGCCTCGAAGCTTGGGCTCAGCACCGGGGAGCTGTTTTTT. Encoded protein: CASKLGLSTGELFF.

The V gene is TRBV5-6, the J gene TRBJ1-1; possibly TRBD1 for D (5 bases). Trimming removed 4 bases at V and 11 bases at J, with 21 bases between. Germline values: CDR1 SGHDT, CDR2 YYEEEE. The CDR3 is made up of 14 amino acids. The CDR3 protein is CASSRTGTPNGAFF. Here the CDR3 DNA reads TGTGCCAGCAGCAGAACCGGGACTCCGAACGGGGCTTTCTTT.

The chain carries TRBV5-6 and TRBJ2-1; possibly TRBD1 for D (6 bases). This CDR3 comprises 19 residues. Germline loops: CDR1 SGHDT, CDR2 YYEEEE. V lost 3 bases and J lost 0, with 22 bases in between. CDR3 DNA sequence: TGTGCCAGCAGCTCCAACAGGGCCAGGACGATATACTCCTACAATGAGCAGTTCTTC. It translates to CASSSNRARTIYSYNEQFF.

The rearrangement links TRBV10-3 to TRBJ2-3; D might be TRBD2 (6 bases). Germline loops: CDR1 ENHRY, CDR2 SYGVKD. V dropped 10 bases and J dropped 2 bases, with 16 bases sitting between them. This CDR3 comprises 14 residues. CDR3 nucleotides: TGTGCCACATCCGGGCGGGACCCCACAGATACGCAGTATTTT. This encodes CATSGRDPTDTQYF.